These 23 T cell receptor beta chains came from one sample sequenced in a study of blood T cell repertoires in COVID-19 (dated by TCRdb to 2020 to 2021). Libraries came from the immunoSEQ multiplex PCR assay. This immuneACCESS table, as held by TCRdb, lists in-frame sequences with V and J called but not all clones. Of the missing ones, under half trace to an unresolved V gene in checked studies; the others have no known cause. This sample lists tens of thousands of clones; roughly 91% were detected once. The leading ten clones occupy roughly a fifth of the sample. Sequenced sample: peripheral blood. Receptor source: a human donor in a cohort sampled during active COVID-19.

The chain uses TRBV7-9 and TRBJ2-1; 9 nucleotides line up with TRBD2. The CDR3 has 14 residues. The V gene's germline CDR1 is SEHNR and CDR2 FQNEAQ (reference sequence). Trimming cost V 5 bases and J 6 bases; bases outside gene matches: 5. CDR3 DNA sequence: TGTGCCAGCAGCGGGGGGACTAGCACCAATGAGCAGTTCTTC. Amino acid sequence: CASSGGTSTNEQFF.

The V call is TRBV19, the J call TRBJ2-7; TRBD1 matches at 10 bases. The length of the CDR3 is 15 residues. Germline trimming cut 6 bases from V and 2 bases from J; bases unmatched to any gene: 7. Germline CDR1 is LNHDA and CDR2 is SQIVND (reference sequence). The CDR3 bases are TGTGCCAGTAGGACCGGGACAGGGGCGACCTACGAGCAGTACTTC. This sequence encodes CASRTGTGATYEQYF.

The rearrangement joins TRBV3-1 (or the pseudogene TRBV3-2) to TRBJ2-5, with 9 nucleotides matching TRBD2. The CDR3 loop spans 14 amino acids. Trimming at V came to 4 bases and at J to 2 bases, leaving 2 bases not matched to a gene. Germline CDR1 reads LGHDT; CDR2 reads YNNKEL (reference sequence). In DNA, the CDR3 is TGTGCCAGCAGCCCGACTAGCGGTCAAGAGACCCAGTACTTC. Translation: CASSPTSGQETQYF.

The V gene is TRBV19, the J gene TRBJ2-5; D is perhaps TRBD1 (5 bases). Trimming took off 4 bases at V and 5 bases at J, with 11 bases between the two ends. Germline V gene sequence: CDR1 LNHDA, CDR2 SQIVND (reference sequence). The CDR3 consists of 13 residues. Here the CDR3 DNA reads TGTGCCAGTAGTAGGCAGGGAATGGAGACCCAGTACTTC. The encoded protein is CASSRQGMETQYF.

V usage is TRBV6-2 or TRBV6-3 and J usage is TRBJ1-6; D possibly corresponds to TRBD1 (5 bases). CDR1 and CDR2 (germline): MNHEY, SVGEGT. The CDR3 has 18 amino acids. V was pared by 4 bases and J by 5 bases, with 21 bases between. The CDR3 nucleotides are TGTGCCAGCAGTTCTATACCCGGACGGGGGATGAATAATTCACCCCTCCACTTT. The encoded protein is CASSSIPGRGMNNSPLHF.

The J gene is TRBJ2-5, the V gene TRBV3-1 (or the pseudogene TRBV3-2), with a possible D match to TRBD2 (5 bases). CDR1 and CDR2 (germline): LGHDT, YNNKEL (reference sequence). V dropped 4 bases and J dropped 5 bases, with 20 bases sitting between them. This CDR3 is built from 16 residues. The CDR3 region is CASSPQTRLSGETQYF. CDR3 DNA sequence: TGTGCCAGCAGCCCTCAAACCCGGCTCTCGGGGGAGACCCAGTACTTC.

The V call is TRBV15, the J call TRBJ2-5; 7 bases map to TRBD2. From germline, CDR1 is LNHNV and CDR2 YYDKDF (reference sequence). This CDR3 is built from 20 residues. V shed 1 base, J shed 5 bases, and the junction held 22 bases outside the gene matches. The chain's CDR3 is CATSRARPGGAAIPGETQYF. The CDR3 nucleotides read TGTGCCACCAGCAGAGCACGACCGGGGGGAGCGGCGATCCCCGGTGAGACCCAGTACTTC. Full variable domain (rest looked up from reference TRBV15 and TRBJ2-5): DAMVIQNPRYQVTQFGKPVTLSCSQTLNHNVMYWYQQKSSQAPKLLFHYYDKDFNNEADTPDNFQSRRPNTSFCFLDIRSPGLGDTAMYLCATSRARPGGAAIPGETQYFGPGTRLLVL.

The chain recombines TRBV7-8 with TRBJ1-2, with 7 bases fitting TRBD1. The CDR3 totals 11 residues. Germline loops: CDR1 SGHVS, CDR2 FQNEAQ. The V gene end was trimmed by 4 bases and the J gene end by 13 bases; junction bases not matched to a gene: 6. CDR3 protein: CASSSRQGITF. The CDR3 coding sequence is TGTGCCAGCAGCTCCCGACAGGGTATCACCTTC.

In nucleotides, the CDR3 is TGTGCCAGCAGCTTGATAGGCGGCGGGGTCGGGGAGACCCAGTACTTC. Its protein is CASSLIGGGVGETQYF. The V call is TRBV5-6, the J call TRBJ2-5; D is possibly TRBD2 (6 bases). This CDR3 has 16 residues. The germline V gene has CDR1 SGHDT and CDR2 YYEEEE. The V end lost 1 base, the J end lost 5 bases, and 18 bases lay between the germline ends. The variable domain in full, completed from reference TRBV5-6 and TRBJ2-5, reads DAGVTQSPTHLIKTRGQQVTLRCSPKSGHDTVSWYQQALGQGPQFIFQYYEEEERQRGNFPDRFSGHQFPNYSSELNVNALLLGDSALYLCASSLIGGGVGETQYFGPGTRLLVL.

This chain joins TRBV6-5 and TRBJ2-7; no clear D gene. The V end lost 4 bases, the J end lost 0 bases, and 7 bases lay between the germline ends. Looked up from germline, CDR1 is MNHEY and CDR2 is SVGAGI. There are 13 residues in the CDR3. CDR3 protein: CASSSASSYEQYF. In nucleotides, the CDR3 is TGTGCCAGCAGTTCCGCGAGCTCCTACGAGCAGTACTTC.

V is TRBV19 and J is TRBJ2-5; 12 bases agree with TRBD2. V was clipped by 2 bases and J by 5 bases; unmatched bases: 6. This CDR3 is 16 amino acids long. Germline loops: CDR1 LNHDA, CDR2 SQIVND (reference sequence). The CDR3 spells CASSIQTSGGSETQYF. As DNA, the CDR3 is TGTGCCAGTAGTATACAGACTAGCGGGGGCTCGGAGACCCAGTACTTC.

This chain uses TRBV7-2 with TRBJ2-2, with D tentatively TRBD2 (6 bases). Germline V gene data show CDR1 as SGHTA and CDR2 as FQGNSA. The CDR3 is 15 amino acids. Trimming removed 4 bases at V and 0 bases at J, with 9 bases between. The CDR3 coding sequence is TGTGCCAGCAGCTCCTCGGGGGCGAACACCGGGGAGCTGTTTTTT. It codes for CASSSSGANTGELFF. The whole variable domain, remainder taken from reference TRBV7-2 and TRBJ2-2, is GAGVSQSPSNKVTEKGKDVELRCDPISGHTALYWYRQSLGQGLEFLIYFQGNSAPDKSGLPSDRFSAERTGGSVSTLTIQRTQQEDSAVYLCASSSSGANTGELFFGEGSRLTVL.

This chain connects TRBV28 to TRBJ2-3, with unresolved D. V gave up 6 bases and J gave up 2 bases, with 12 bases separating them. Looked up from germline, CDR1 is MDHEN and CDR2 is SYDVKM. The CDR3 covers 14 residues. CDR3 amino acids: CASSLDSNTDTQYF. In nucleotides, the CDR3 is TGTGCCAGCAGCCTAGACTCAAACACAGATACGCAGTATTTT.

In its sample, this clone was seen a few times. The genes are TRBV28 and TRBJ2-7; the match to TRBD1 covers 7 bases. Germline lookup yields CDR1 MDHEN and CDR2 SYDVKM. This CDR3 region has 15 residues. Losses at the gene ends were 5 bases for V and 3 bases for J; bases not matched to a gene: 10. CDR3 DNA: TGTGCCAGCAGTCCCCTGACAGGGAGTTACTACGAGCAGTACTTC. Its translation: CASSPLTGSYYEQYF. The full variable domain, its missing parts supplied by reference TRBV28 and TRBJ2-7, is DVKVTQSSRYLVKRTGEKVFLECVQDMDHENMFWYRQDPGLGLRLIYFSYDVKMKEKGDIPEGYSVSREKKERFSLILESASTNQTSMYLCASSPLTGSYYEQYFGPGTRLTVT.

V gene TRBV12-5 combines with J gene TRBJ2-3; the match to TRBD1 covers 8 bases. The CDR3 is 14 amino acids. Germline assignment: CDR1 LGHNT and CDR2 FRNRAP. The trim removed 7 bases at V and 5 bases at J, leaving 8 bases unmatched. DNA of the CDR3: TGTGCTAGTGTCACGGACAGGGAAGAAGATACGCAGTATTTT. Protein: CASVTDREEDTQYF. The variable domain in full, completed from reference TRBV12-5 and TRBJ2-3, reads DARVTQTPRHKVTEMGQEVTMRCQPILGHNTVFWYRQTMMQGLELLAYFRNRAPLDDSGMPKDRFSAEMPDATLATLKIQPSEPRDSAVYFCASVTDREEDTQYFGPGTRLTVL.

This clone came up a few times. V and J are TRBV6-1 and TRBJ1-6; no firm D call. Germline V gene data show CDR1 as MNHNS and CDR2 as SASEGT. V dropped 1 base and J dropped 4 bases, with 5 bases sitting between them. The CDR3 has 14 residues. The CDR3 protein is CASSEGRYNSPLHF. The DNA of the CDR3 is TGTGCCAGCAGTGAAGGTAGATATAATTCACCCCTCCACTTT.

The chain joins TRBV9 to TRBJ2-7, with D perhaps matching TRBD2 (6 bases). Germline CDR1 SGDLS, CDR2 YYNGEE. Trimming removed 4 bases from V and 2 bases from J, with 10 bases in between. The CDR3 totals 13 residues. For the CDR3, the DNA is TGTGCCAGCAGCACCGGGACTCCCTACGAGCAGTACTTC. Translation gives CASSTGTPYEQYF.

V and J are TRBV19 and TRBJ2-3; unclear D gene. Germline assignment: CDR1 LNHDA and CDR2 SQIVND (reference sequence). This CDR3 comprises 13 residues. Between the trimmed V and J ends, which lost 6 bases and 1 base, there was a span of 8 bases. For the CDR3, the DNA is TGTGCCAGTAGAGTTTCAGGCACAGATACGCAGTATTTT. It codes for CASRVSGTDTQYF.

The V gene is TRBV29-1, the J gene TRBJ2-7, with D possibly TRBD1 on 5 matching bases. This CDR3 is built from 12 residues. V was trimmed by 2 bases and J by 6 bases, leaving 11 bases between them. Germline V lookup: CDR1 SQVTM, CDR2 ANQGSEA. The CDR3 here is CSVEFRVGEQYF. The CDR3 region has the DNA TGCAGCGTTGAATTCAGGGTCGGCGAGCAGTACTTC.

This chain joins TRBV4-3 and TRBJ2-3; 7 bases agree with TRBD1. Germline V lookup: CDR1 LGHNA, CDR2 YSLEER. The J segment lost 1 base and the V segment lost 1 base, leaving 5 bases of the junction unmatched. This CDR3 contains 16 residues. CDR3 loop: CASSQGDRVRTDTQYF. The CDR3 region has the DNA TGCGCCAGCAGCCAAGGCGACAGGGTCCGCACAGATACGCAGTATTTT.

The chain links TRBV4-1 to TRBJ1-4, with D possibly matching TRBD1 (6 bases). V lost 1 base and J 1 base, leaving 7 bases between the germline ends. The CDR3 covers 15 residues. CDR1 is MGHRA and CDR2 is YSYEKL in the germline V gene. CDR3 DNA: TGCGCCAGCAGCCAAGCAGGGGTAACTAATGAAAAACTGTTTTTT. This translates into CASSQAGVTNEKLFF.

The rearrangement joins TRBV15 to TRBJ1-5; no definite D call. Trimming took off 0 bases at V and 5 bases at J, with 2 bases between the two ends. Per the germline V gene, CDR1 is LNHNV and CDR2 is YYDKDF (reference sequence). CDR3 length: 12 amino acids. In nucleotides, the CDR3 is TGTGCCACCAGCAGAGACTATCAGCCCCAGCATTTT. Encoded protein: CATSRDYQPQHF.

The chain employs TRBV5-1 and TRBJ2-1, with TRBD2 matching 9 bases. Germline CDR1 and CDR2: SGHRS and YFSETQ. V was pared by 4 bases and J by 7 bases, with 15 bases of the junction left unmatched. This CDR3 is 17 amino acids long. CDR3 sequence reads: CASSTPSGRSFGNEQFF. The CDR3 DNA reads TGCGCCAGCAGCACCCCAAGCGGGAGGTCATTCGGGAATGAGCAGTTCTTC.